A single T cell receptor (beta chain) is shown here with its context. TCRdb's copy holds only in-frame clones and misses some; the assay was immunoSEQ multiplex PCR. The sample contains about 200,000 clones, around 82% of which appear only once. These data come from a study of blood T cell repertoires in COVID-19. CDR3 length equals 15 residues. Germline V gives CDR1 LNHDA, CDR2 SQIVND (reference sequence). Trimming cost V 3 bases and J 7 bases; bases outside gene matches: 5. The receptor's source is a human donor in a cohort sampled during active COVID-19. This chain joins TRBV19 and TRBJ1-6; 8 bases match TRBD1. The sample was peripheral blood. CDR3 sequence: CASSIQTGANSPLHF. The CDR3 region has the DNA TGTGCCAGTAGTATCCAGACAGGGGCGAATTCACCCCTCCACTTT.